The 16 T cell receptor beta chains below were found in one sample sequenced in a study of blood T cell repertoires in COVID-19. The method was immunoSEQ multiplex PCR; TCRdb's version includes in-frame clones alone and lacks a portion of them. The table shows approximately 80,000 clones, with around 83% occurring only once. The sample was peripheral blood. The receptor source for this set is a woman in her seventies with acute or convalescent COVID-19.

The table lists this clone with a count of one. This sequence joins TRBV5-1 and TRBJ1-4, with TRBD1 as a possible D gene (5 bases). Germline CDR1 SGHRS, CDR2 YFSETQ. The CDR3 is 16 amino acids. V gave up 0 bases and J gave up 4 bases, with 13 bases separating them. The CDR3 DNA follows: TGCGCCAGCAGCTTGGCCGAGAACAGGATTAATGAAAAACTGTTTTTT. Its translation is CASSLAENRINEKLFF.

This clone was detected once. The genes are TRBV27 and TRBJ1-2; D is uncertain. With 3 bases removed from V and 4 bases from J, the gap between germline ends came to 12 bases. This CDR3 contains 14 residues. Germline-derived CDR1 and CDR2 are MNHEY and SMNVEV (reference sequence). The CDR3 reads CASSLRKPGYGYTF. CDR3 in DNA: TGTGCCAGCAGTTTGCGGAAGCCGGGCTATGGCTACACCTTC.

The rearrangement joins TRBV27 to TRBJ2-1, with 10 bases aligning to TRBD2. The trim removed 4 bases at V and 8 bases at J, leaving 8 bases unmatched. Germline V gene lookup returns CDR1 MNHEY and CDR2 SMNVEV (reference sequence). This CDR3 contains 15 residues. CDR3 loop: CASSSPGLASDEQFF. CDR3 nucleotides: TGTGCCAGCAGTTCGCCGGGACTAGCGAGCGATGAGCAGTTCTTC.

This chain links TRBV27 with TRBJ1-1; 7 bases align to TRBD1. The CDR3 has 14 amino acids. V shed 4 bases, J shed 1 base, and the junction held 3 bases outside the gene matches. Germline CDR1 reads MNHEY; CDR2 reads SMNVEV (reference sequence). CDR3 amino acids: CASSWGTENTEAFF. Here the CDR3 DNA reads TGTGCCAGCAGTTGGGGGACAGAGAACACTGAAGCTTTCTTT.

J is TRBJ1-6 and V is TRBV25-1; D gene uncertain. Trimming removed 0 bases from V and 7 bases from J, with 7 bases in between. Germline assignment: CDR1 MGHDK and CDR2 SYGVNS. The CDR3 length is 14 residues. The CDR3 here is CASSEYGENSPLHF. CDR3 nucleotide sequence: TGTGCCAGCAGTGAATATGGGGAGAATTCACCCCTCCACTTT.

The V gene is TRBV29-1, the J gene TRBJ2-3; TRBD1 matches 9 bases. Germline loops: CDR1 SQVTM, CDR2 ANQGSEA. The CDR3 has 14 amino acids. V shed 7 bases, J shed 0 bases, and the junction held 5 bases outside the gene matches. CDR3 amino acids: CSGGQGSSTDTQYF. CDR3 in DNA: TGCAGCGGAGGACAGGGGTCTAGCACAGATACGCAGTATTTT.

The CDR3 DNA reads as TGTGCCAGCAGCCAAGGGTCAGGGGCCCTGGGCACTGAAGCTTTCTTT. This encodes CASSQGSGALGTEAFF. The chain recombines TRBV4-2 with TRBJ1-1, with TRBD1 as a possible D gene (6 bases). The length of the CDR3 is 16 residues. The V gene lost 1 base and the J gene lost 4 bases, with 16 bases spanning the gap. CDR1 LGHNA and CDR2 YNFKEQ come from the germline V gene.

In this sample, this clone turned up once. The V call is TRBV5-6, the J call TRBJ1-2; 9 nucleotides match TRBD1. Germline CDR1 reads SGHDT; CDR2 reads YYEEEE. V lost 4 bases, J lost 3 bases, and 10 bases stayed unmatched. CDR3 size: 16 residues. In DNA, the CDR3 is TGTGCCAGCAGCCCACTTATTGGACAGGGGCACTATGGCTACACCTTC. The encoded protein is CASSPLIGQGHYGYTF. The full variable domain, completed using reference TRBV5-6 and TRBJ1-2, is DAGVTQSPTHLIKTRGQQVTLRCSPKSGHDTVSWYQQALGQGPQFIFQYYEEEERQRGNFPDRFSGHQFPNYSSELNVNALLLGDSALYLCASSPLIGQGHYGYTFGSGTRLTVV.

The V call is TRBV5-4, the J call TRBJ2-3; maybe TRBD2 (5 bases). The V and J ends lost 5 bases and 2 bases respectively, with 15 bases between them. Germline V CDR1 and CDR2: SGHNT, YYREEE (reference sequence). This CDR3 has 15 amino acids. CDR3 sequence: CASRRQGLNTDTQYF. The CDR3 nucleotides read TGTGCCAGCAGACGACAAGGACTGAACACAGATACGCAGTATTTT.

V and J are TRBV2 and TRBJ2-5; TRBD2 is a possible D gene (6 bases). CDR3 length equals 12 residues. CDR1 and CDR2 (germline): SNHLY, FYNNEI. Trimming removed 7 bases at V and 5 bases at J, with 11 bases between. The CDR3 coding sequence is TGTGCCAGCAAGGAGCGGGCCGAGACCCAGTACTTC. Translation gives CASKERAETQYF.

V is TRBV5-4 and J is TRBJ2-5, with D perhaps TRBD2 (6 bases). V was pared by 0 bases and J by 2 bases, with 11 bases between. This CDR3 spans 15 amino acids. Germline CDR1 reads SGHNT; CDR2 reads YYREEE (reference sequence). The CDR3 nucleotides read TGTGCCAGCAGCTTGGCCGTCGGGAGTCAAGAGACCCAGTACTTC. This sequence encodes CASSLAVGSQETQYF. The full variable domain, its missing parts supplied by reference TRBV5-4 and TRBJ2-5, is ETGVTQSPTHLIKTRGQQVTLRCSSQSGHNTVSWYQQALGQGPQFIFQYYREEENGRGNFPPRFSGLQFPNYSSELNVNALELDDSALYLCASSLAVGSQETQYFGPGTRLLVL.

The chain couples TRBV5-5 to TRBJ1-5; 11 bases align to TRBD1. Per germline, CDR1 SGHKS and CDR2 YYEKEE (reference sequence). V gave up 0 bases and J gave up 1 base; unmatched junction bases: 3. The CDR3 is made up of 17 amino acids. The CDR3 nucleotides read TGTGCCAGCAGCTTGGTCGGGACAGGGGGGAGCAATCAGCCCCAGCATTTT. This sequence encodes CASSLVGTGGSNQPQHF.

The chain couples TRBV5-1 to TRBJ2-1; 9 bases are a match to TRBD2. Trimming cost V 4 bases and J 6 bases; bases outside gene matches: 8. The CDR3 contains 15 residues. Germline V gives CDR1 SGHRS, CDR2 YFSETQ. Written as DNA, the CDR3 is TGCGCCAGCAGCCCCGGGACTAGCTTGGTCAATGAGCAGTTCTTC. This sequence encodes CASSPGTSLVNEQFF.

The chain is built from TRBV3-1 (or the pseudogene TRBV3-2) and TRBJ1-5; D unclear. The CDR3 runs 13 residues. Germline V lookup: CDR1 LGHDT, CDR2 YNNKEL (reference sequence). The ends were cut back, 2 bases at V and 7 bases at J, with 9 bases in the middle. CDR3 region: CASSQQPGQPQHF. The CDR3 nucleotides are TGTGCCAGCAGCCAACAGCCCGGGCAGCCCCAGCATTTT.

The V and J genes are TRBV29-1 and TRBJ1-3, with D perhaps TRBD1 (5 bases). The CDR3 runs to 16 residues. From germline, CDR1 is SQVTM and CDR2 ANQGSEA. With 1 base removed from V and 0 bases from J, the gap between germline ends came to 13 bases. The CDR3 DNA is TGCAGCGTTGAAGTGGACCCAGGGTCCTCTGGAAACACCATATATTTT. It specifies CSVEVDPGSSGNTIYF.

The chain recombines TRBV30 with TRBJ1-1, with TRBD1 identical over 8 bases. The CDR3 extends over 15 amino acids. CDR1 is GTSNPN, CDR2 SVGIG, per germline (reference sequence). The V gene end was trimmed by 0 bases and the J gene end by 3 bases; junction bases not matched to a gene: 6. CDR3 loop: CAWSVLTGGDTEAFF. The CDR3 DNA sequence: TGTGCCTGGAGTGTACTAACAGGGGGAGACACTGAAGCTTTCTTT. The whole variable domain, filled in from reference TRBV30 and TRBJ1-1, reads SQTIHQWPATLVQPVGSPLSLECTVEGTSNPNLYWYRQAAGRGLQLLFYSVGIGQISSEVPQNLSASRPQDRQFILSSKKLLLSDSGFYLCAWSVLTGGDTEAFFGQGTRLTVV.